The clone carrying this TCR beta chain has a count of ten or more. What it recognizes is unknown. TCR beta CDR3 regions were amplified from RNA transcripts. TCR CDR3 regions were first amplified by RT-PCR with HTBI primers. TCRdb redid the calling of the multiplex PCR reads with MiXCR, one entry per CDR3 protein. The sample lists around 620,000 distinct CDR3 sequences, approximately 44% occurring once. V lost 0 bases to trimming and J lost 5 bases, with 8 bases between them. The CDR3 totals 14 residues. CDR1 and CDR2 (germline): ENHRY, SYGVKD. The sample belongs to a study of T cells in Graves' hyperthyroidism and ophthalmopathy. Study-level findings and limits: Ophthalmopathy was told apart from stable hyperthyroidism by a 13 V-J model.

J is TRBJ1-5 and V is TRBV10-3; D unclear. Sample: peripheral blood or thyroid tissue (not recorded which). The clonotype was recovered from an adult woman with Graves' disease, either hyperthyroidism or ophthalmopathy (not recorded which). The CDR3: CAISESTVYQPQHF. CDR3 bases: TGTGCCATCAGTGAGTCCACAGTCTATCAGCCCCAGCATTTT.